Listed below are T cell receptor beta chains from one sample, sequenced in a study of long-term antiretroviral therapy in people with HIV. Here immunoSEQ multiplex PCR was the method, and the copy in TCRdb shows in-frame clones only, minus some. The top ten clones hold roughly 9.5% of a sample with about 27,000 clones, about four fifths of them seen once. This sample comprised unsorted PBMCs, obtained 3 years after starting antiretroviral therapy. These TCRs come from a man in his forties or fifties with HIV. Both conserved end residues are part of each CDR3. D genes are given only for firm matches. For some rows the clone size is stated as once, few or many, or as a class when expanded; others skip it.

j_call d_call v_call clone_size cdr3_aa cdr3_nt
TRBJ2-6 NA TRBV5-4 NA CASSHTDSGANVLTF TGTGCCAGCAGCCATACAGACTCTGGGGCCAACGTCCTGACTTTC
TRBJ2-7 NA TRBV5-1 NA CASSLSDRYEQYF TGCGCCAGCAGCTTGTCGGACAGATACGAGCAGTACTTC
TRBJ1-3 NA TRBV18 NA CASSPQLTNSGNTIYF TGTGCCAGCTCACCACAGCTCACCAACTCTGGAAACACCATATATTTT
TRBJ1-2 TRBD1 TRBV25-1 few CASSETGLSHGYTF TGTGCCAGCAGCGAGACAGGGCTGAGTCATGGCTACACCTTC
TRBJ2-4 TRBD1 TRBV28 NA CATTGGGNIQYF TGTGCCACTACAGGGGGCGGAAACATTCAGTACTTC
TRBJ1-5 NA TRBV6-1 few CASSVRTVGQPQHF TGTGCCAGCAGTGTTAGGACAGTGGGTCAGCCCCAGCATTTT
TRBJ1-1 NA TRBV10-1 NA CASSEGTSQAFF TGCGCCAGCAGTGAGGGCACATCCCAAGCTTTCTTT
TRBJ2-7 NA TRBV19 NA CASSQLVGLGTSAYEQYF TGTGCCAGTAGTCAGTTGGTCGGCCTTGGGACTTCGGCCTACGAGCAGTACTTC
TRBJ2-2 NA TRBV5-4 NA CASSLTVYTGELFF TGTGCCAGCAGCTTGACCGTCTACACCGGGGAGCTGTTTTTT
TRBJ1-5 NA TRBV15 once CATSRGVSNQPQHF TGTGCCACCAGCAGAGGGGTTAGCAATCAGCCCCAGCATTTT
TRBJ2-1 TRBD2 TRBV4-1 few CASSHVAGEGYNEQFF TGCGCCAGCAGCCACGTAGCGGGAGAAGGCTACAATGAGCAGTTCTTC
TRBJ1-2 NA TRBV28 once CASSLTGRGGYTF TGTGCCAGCAGTTTAACAGGGAGGGGAGGCTACACCTTC
TRBJ1-1 NA TRBV30 NA CAWSSWGGDTEAFF TGTGCCTGGAGTTCTTGGGGTGGGGACACTGAAGCTTTCTTT
TRBJ1-1 NA TRBV19 NA CASSKGTGTKAFF TGTGCCAGTAGTAAGGGGACCGGGACAAAAGCTTTCTTT
TRBJ2-5 NA TRBV18 NA CASSPLQGRETQYF TGTGCCAGCTCACCACTTCAGGGGAGAGAGACCCAGTACTTC
TRBJ2-5 NA TRBV6-5 NA CASRPQGEETQYF TGTGCCAGCAGACCACAGGGTGAAGAGACCCAGTACTTC
TRBJ2-1 NA TRBV28 once CASSGSPYNEQFF TGTGCCAGCAGCGGGAGCCCCTACAATGAGCAGTTCTTC
TRBJ1-2 NA TRBV28 few CASSPDSGYTF TGTGCCAGCAGTCCCGACTCTGGCTACACCTTC
TRBJ1-2 TRBD1 TRBV6-6 NA CASSSTGQASSYGYTF TGTGCCAGCAGTTCTACGGGACAGGCTTCCAGCTATGGCTACACCTTC
TRBJ2-1 NA TRBV7-9 NA CASSPRDTPWNEQFF TGTGCCAGCAGCCCCCGGGACACCCCTTGGAATGAGCAGTTCTTC
TRBJ2-7 NA TRBV6-5 NA CASSPPGLYEQYF TGTGCCAGCAGTCCTCCGGGACTTTACGAGCAGTACTTC
TRBJ2-1 TRBD1 TRBV11-1 NA CASSFGQGERQFF TGTGCCAGCAGCTTCGGACAGGGGGAACGGCAGTTCTTC
TRBJ1-6 NA TRBV6-4 NA CASSEGDSYNSPLHF TGTGCCAGCAGTGAAGGGGACTCCTATAATTCACCCCTCCACTTT
TRBJ1-1 TRBD1 TRBV7-2 NA CASSAPTGGRVLTEAFF TGTGCCAGCAGCGCCCCAACAGGGGGAAGGGTCTTAACTGAAGCTTTCTTT
TRBJ2-3 NA TRBV6-5 NA CASSYNREGDTQYF TGTGCCAGCAGTTACAACAGGGAAGGAGATACGCAGTATTTT
TRBJ2-5 TRBD2 TRBV10-2 once CASSDLMGARGVAQETQYF TGCGCCAGCAGTGATCTTATGGGGGCGCGGGGGGTCGCCCAAGAGACCCAGTACTTC
TRBJ1-4 NA TRBV19 NA CASRISGATNEKLFF TGTGCCAGTAGAATATCGGGGGCAACTAATGAAAAACTGTTTTTT
TRBJ2-5 NA TRBV19 once CASSEGRKQETQYF TGTGCCAGTAGTGAGGGACGGAAACAAGAGACCCAGTACTTC
TRBJ1-2 NA TRBV4-2 few CASSQIGDYGYTF TGTGCCAGCAGCCAGATAGGGGATTATGGCTACACCTTC
TRBJ2-2 TRBD1 TRBV5-4 NA CASSAGQGSRGTGELFF TGTGCCAGCAGCGCAGGACAGGGGTCCAGGGGCACCGGGGAGCTGTTTTTT
TRBJ1-2 TRBD1 TRBV4-3 NA CASSQGQGAKGYTF TGCGCCAGCAGCCAGGGACAGGGGGCGAAGGGCTACACCTTC